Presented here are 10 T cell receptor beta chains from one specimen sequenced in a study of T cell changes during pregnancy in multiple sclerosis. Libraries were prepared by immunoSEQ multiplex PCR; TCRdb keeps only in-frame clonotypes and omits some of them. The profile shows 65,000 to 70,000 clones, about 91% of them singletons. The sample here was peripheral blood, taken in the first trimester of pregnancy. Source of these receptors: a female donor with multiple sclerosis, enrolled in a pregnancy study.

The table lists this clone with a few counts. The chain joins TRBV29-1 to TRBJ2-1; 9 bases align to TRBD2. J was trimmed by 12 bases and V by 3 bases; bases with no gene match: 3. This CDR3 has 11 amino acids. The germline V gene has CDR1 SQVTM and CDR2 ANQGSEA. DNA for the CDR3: TGCAGCGTTGATAGCGGGGGTCGGCAGTTCTTC. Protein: CSVDSGGRQFF.

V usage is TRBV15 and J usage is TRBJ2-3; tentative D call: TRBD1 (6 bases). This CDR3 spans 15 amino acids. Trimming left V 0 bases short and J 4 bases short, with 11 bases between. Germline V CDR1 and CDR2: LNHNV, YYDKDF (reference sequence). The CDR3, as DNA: TGTGCCACCAGCAGAGACAGGGGAAGCGCAGATACGCAGTATTTT. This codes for CATSRDRGSADTQYF.

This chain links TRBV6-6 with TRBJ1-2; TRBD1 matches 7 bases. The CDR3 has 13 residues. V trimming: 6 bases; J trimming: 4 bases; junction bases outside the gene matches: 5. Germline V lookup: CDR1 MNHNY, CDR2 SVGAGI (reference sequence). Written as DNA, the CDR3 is TGTGCCAGCAGGGGACAGACTTTCTATGGCTACACCTTC. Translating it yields CASRGQTFYGYTF.

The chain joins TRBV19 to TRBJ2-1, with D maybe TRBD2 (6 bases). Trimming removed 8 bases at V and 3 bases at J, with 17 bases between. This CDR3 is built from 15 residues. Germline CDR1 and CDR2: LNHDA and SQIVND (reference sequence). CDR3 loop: CASALDGSLYNEQFF. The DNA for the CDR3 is TGTGCCAGTGCTCTGGACGGGAGCCTCTACAATGAGCAGTTCTTC.

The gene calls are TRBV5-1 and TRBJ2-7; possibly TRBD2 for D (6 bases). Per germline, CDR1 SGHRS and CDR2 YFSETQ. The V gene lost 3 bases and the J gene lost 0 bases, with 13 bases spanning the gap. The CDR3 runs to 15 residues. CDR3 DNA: TGCGCCAGCAGCTCTGACGGACTAAGCTCCTACGAGCAGTACTTC. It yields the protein CASSSDGLSSYEQYF.

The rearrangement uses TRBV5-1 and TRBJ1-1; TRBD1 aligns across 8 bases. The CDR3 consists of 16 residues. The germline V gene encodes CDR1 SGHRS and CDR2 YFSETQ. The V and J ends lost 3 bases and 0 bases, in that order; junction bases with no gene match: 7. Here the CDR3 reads CASSSGNRGLNTEAFF. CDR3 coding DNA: TGCGCCAGCAGCTCGGGAAACAGGGGGTTGAACACTGAAGCTTTCTTT.

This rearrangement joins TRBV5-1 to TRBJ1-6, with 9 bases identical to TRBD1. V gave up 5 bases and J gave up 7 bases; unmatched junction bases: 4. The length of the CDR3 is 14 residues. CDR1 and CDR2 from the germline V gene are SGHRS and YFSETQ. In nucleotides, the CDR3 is TGCGCCAGCAGTCTCGGACAGGGGAATTCACCCCTCCACTTT. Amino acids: CASSLGQGNSPLHF.

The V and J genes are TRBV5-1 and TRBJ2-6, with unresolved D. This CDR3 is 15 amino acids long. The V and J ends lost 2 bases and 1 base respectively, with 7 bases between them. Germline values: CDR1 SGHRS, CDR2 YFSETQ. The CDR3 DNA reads TGCGCCAGCAGCTTAACAGCATCTGGGGCCAACGTCCTGACTTTC. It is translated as CASSLTASGANVLTF.

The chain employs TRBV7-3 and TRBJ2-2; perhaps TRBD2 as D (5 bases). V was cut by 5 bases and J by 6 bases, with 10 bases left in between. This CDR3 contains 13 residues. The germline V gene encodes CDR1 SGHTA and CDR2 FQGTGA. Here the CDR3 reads CASSLLGSGELFF. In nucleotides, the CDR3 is TGTGCCAGCAGCCTACTAGGGTCCGGGGAGCTGTTTTTT.

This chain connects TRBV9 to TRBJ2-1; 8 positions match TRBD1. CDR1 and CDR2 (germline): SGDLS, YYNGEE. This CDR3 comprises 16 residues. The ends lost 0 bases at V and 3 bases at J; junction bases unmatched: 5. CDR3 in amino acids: CASSVAPQGGYNEQFF. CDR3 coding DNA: TGTGCCAGCAGCGTAGCTCCACAGGGGGGCTACAATGAGCAGTTCTTC.